This entry lists 5 T cell receptor beta chains sequenced from one sample in a study of blood T cells in healthy people across ages. It was with a sample-barcoded 5' primer and a J-beta primer mix that a second PCR of roughly 7 to 12 cycles was run. TCRdb reprocessed the 5' RACE reads with MiXCR, giving one entry per CDR3 protein. The sample yields under 2 million distinct CDR3 sequences, approximately 32% seen once. The sequenced material came from blood. The receptor set was obtained from a young woman in good health.

This clonotype came up a few times. This sequence joins TRBV7-8 and TRBJ2-1, with 11 bases fitting TRBD2. CDR1 is SGHVS and CDR2 is FQNEAQ in the germline V gene. V lost 3 bases to trimming and J lost 6 bases; unmatched junction nucleotides: 7. The CDR3 runs 16 residues. CDR3 DNA: TGTGCCAGCAGCTTGGGGACTAGCGGAACGTTCAATGAGCAGTTCTTC. It codes for CASSLGTSGTFNEQFF.

The chain uses TRBV5-1 and TRBJ1-4, with TRBD1 as a possible D gene (6 bases). V gave up 3 bases and J gave up 6 bases, with 9 bases separating them. The CDR3 length is 13 residues. Germline V gives CDR1 SGHRS, CDR2 YFSETQ. The chain's CDR3 is CASSSGAYEKLFF. CDR3 DNA: TGCGCCAGCAGCTCAGGGGCTTATGAAAAACTGTTTTTT.

The sample holds a few counts of this clonotype. The rearrangement uses TRBV5-1 and TRBJ2-7, with D perhaps TRBD2 (5 bases). V was pared by 2 bases and J by 3 bases, with 9 bases between. The CDR3 sequence is 13 residues long. CDR1 is SGHRS, CDR2 YFSETQ, per germline. The CDR3 coding sequence is TGCGCCAGCAGCTTCAAACGGGGCTACGAGCAGTACTTC. Its translation: CASSFKRGYEQYF.

This clonotype turned up a few times. This chain links TRBV27 with TRBJ2-3; 7 positions agree with TRBD2. The CDR3 spans 15 residues. V lost 5 bases and J lost 1; bases outside the gene matches: 6. Germline CDR1 and CDR2: MNHEY and SMNVEV (reference sequence). The CDR3 reads CASSPAGRGTDTQYF. The CDR3, as DNA: TGTGCCAGCAGTCCAGCGGGAAGGGGCACAGATACGCAGTATTTT.

There are many counts of this clonotype. The chain is built from TRBV27 and TRBJ2-7, with TRBD2 matching 13 bases. This CDR3 region has 16 residues. Per germline, CDR1 MNHEY and CDR2 SMNVEV (reference sequence). The V segment lost 2 bases and the J segment 3 bases; nucleotides outside the gene matches: 4. The CDR3 reads CASSLTSGRALYEQYF. The CDR3 DNA is TGTGCCAGCAGTTTAACTAGCGGGAGGGCCCTCTACGAGCAGTACTTC.